The next 7 T cell receptor beta chains were all read from a single sample in a study of T cell responses to AZD1222 COVID-19 vaccine. Assay used: immunoSEQ multiplex PCR; TCRdb lists only in-frame clones, some missing. The table records under 120,000 clones, about 85% of them present only once. The material was peripheral blood, obtained 28 days after the second AZD1222 dose. Every receptor here comes from an adult who received the AZD1222 COVID-19 vaccine.

V usage is TRBV25-1 and J usage is TRBJ2-7; the D gene is possibly TRBD1 (7 bases). The CDR3 is 14 amino acids. Trimming stripped 4 bases from V and 3 bases from J, with 13 bases between. The germline V gene has CDR1 MGHDK and CDR2 SYGVNS. This chain's CDR3 is CASSGYRGGYEQYF. CDR3 nucleotides: TGTGCCAGCAGTGGCTACAGGGGAGGCTACGAGCAGTACTTC.

The V gene is TRBV28, the J gene TRBJ2-1, with 12 bases fitting TRBD2. CDR3 length: 15 amino acids. Germline V CDR1 and CDR2: MDHEN, SYDVKM. The V and J ends lost 5 bases and 6 bases, in that order; junction bases with no gene match: 5. The CDR3 is CASSPGTSGRNEQFF. CDR3 DNA: TGTGCCAGCAGTCCGGGGACTAGCGGGCGCAATGAGCAGTTCTTC.

The chain combines TRBV9 with TRBJ2-1, with D unclear. The CDR3 covers 13 residues. Trimming stripped 4 bases from V and 0 bases from J, with 5 bases between. The germline V gene encodes CDR1 SGDLS and CDR2 YYNGEE. The DNA of the CDR3 is TGTGCCAGCAGCATCAGCTCCTACAATGAGCAGTTCTTC. Its protein is CASSISSYNEQFF. The full variable domain, rest sourced from reference TRBV9 and TRBJ2-1, is DSGVTQTPKHLITATGQRVTLRCSPRSGDLSVYWYQQSLDQGLQFLIQYYNGEERAKGNILERFSAQQFPDLHSELNLSSLELGDSALYFCASSISSYNEQFFGPGTRLTVL.

The V and J genes are TRBV5-1 and TRBJ2-5; the match to TRBD1 covers 11 bases. Germline-derived CDR1 and CDR2 are SGHRS and YFSETQ. CDR3 size: 15 residues. J lost 4 bases, V lost 3 bases, and 5 bases had no gene match. The CDR3 loop reads CASSYGTGGGETQYF. The CDR3 bases are TGCGCCAGCAGCTATGGGACAGGGGGAGGAGAGACCCAGTACTTC.

CDR3 sequence reads: CARVRGTGGYDSNQPQHF. The CDR3 coding sequence is TGCGCCAGAGTTAGGGGGACAGGGGGCTATGATAGCAATCAGCCCCAGCATTTT. The chain joins TRBV5-1 to TRBJ1-5, with 12 nucleotides matching TRBD1. J lost 0 bases, V lost 8 bases, and 12 bases had no gene match. Germline V gives CDR1 SGHRS, CDR2 YFSETQ. CDR3 length: 18 amino acids.

The V call is TRBV10-3, the J call TRBJ1-6, with TRBD1 as a possible D gene (5 bases). Germline V gene lookup returns CDR1 ENHRY and CDR2 SYGVKD. V was shortened by 6 bases and J by 5 bases, with 14 bases between the two germline ends. This CDR3 is 15 amino acids long. The CDR3 nucleotides are TGTGCCATCAGCTCAAAGTGGGGGGATAATTCACCCCTCCACTTT. Its protein is CAISSKWGDNSPLHF.

This chain connects TRBV3-1 (or the pseudogene TRBV3-2) to TRBJ2-5; 7 nucleotides align to TRBD1. From germline, CDR1 is LGHDT and CDR2 YNNKEL (reference sequence). The CDR3 length is 13 residues. Germline trimming cut 7 bases from V and 2 bases from J; bases unmatched to any gene: 4. For the CDR3, the DNA is TGTGCCAGCAAGGGGGCGAGACAAGAGACCCAGTACTTC. It encodes CASKGARQETQYF.